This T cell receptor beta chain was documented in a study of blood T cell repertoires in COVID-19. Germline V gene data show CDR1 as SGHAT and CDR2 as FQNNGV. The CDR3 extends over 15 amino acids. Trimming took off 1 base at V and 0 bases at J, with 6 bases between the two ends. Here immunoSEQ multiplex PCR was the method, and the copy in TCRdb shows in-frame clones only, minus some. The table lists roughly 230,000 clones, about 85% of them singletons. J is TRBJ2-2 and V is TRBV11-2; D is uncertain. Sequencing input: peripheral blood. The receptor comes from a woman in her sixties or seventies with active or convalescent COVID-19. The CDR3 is CASSLVGSNTGELFF. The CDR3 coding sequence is TGTGCCAGCAGCTTAGTCGGGTCGAACACCGGGGAGCTGTTTTTT. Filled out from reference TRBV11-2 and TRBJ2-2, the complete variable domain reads EAGVAQSPRYKIIEKRQSVAFWCNPISGHATLYWYQQILGQGPKLLIQFQNNGVVDDSQLPKDRFSAERLKGVDSTLKIQPAKLEDSAVYLCASSLVGSNTGELFFGEGSRLTVL.